This T cell receptor beta chain was found in a study of identical twins listed by TCRdb under 2016. With respect to the entire study: To test whether fetal clonotypes persist, this study deep-sequenced TCR alpha and beta repertoires from monozygotic twins, from unrelated adults of various ages, and from cord blood. To rule out contamination, the twin experiments were replicated at different times with different library preparation protocols.

At the junction V is shortened by 0 bases and J by 9 bases, with 19 bases in between. From the cysteine through the phenylalanine, the CDR3 covers 16 amino acids. CDR3 DNA is the only sequence kept; it has 48 bases, read in frame from the first base. Based on the germline V gene, the CDR1 and CDR2 sequences are SGHRS and YFSETQ. Library method: 5' RACE. Instrument on record: Illumina HiSeq 2000. Template switching introduced a universal primer binding site; the final cDNA contained a unique molecular identifier, enabling accurate counting of TCR cDNA molecules. Specific primers in the conserved constant-segment region were used to synthesize first-strand cDNA for the TCR alpha and beta chains. To control for contamination, every cDNA library carried two barcodes: a SMART-Mk sample barcode plus Illumina barcodes. TruSeq adapter sequences, together with Illumina sample barcodes, were added in two successive PCR steps. The Illumina HiSeq platform was used with custom primers to sequence TCR alpha and beta cDNA libraries. In the paper's pipeline: MiGEC was used to process raw reads and extract unique molecular identifiers, and MiXCR was used to find CDR3 positions. For each individual, recombination models were inferred using an EM algorithm with the repgenHMM and IGoR tools. Shared clonotype analysis was performed with the tcR package in R, normalizing sharing by the product of cloneset sizes. Out-of-frame nonproductive sequences were analyzed to study raw recombination free of thymic and clonal selection effects. TCRdb redid the processing of the public reads, applying fastp at Q25 and MiXCR, and retained in-frame beta chains. A single entry per CDR3 protein holds the most common genes and DNA from its merged rows. Clone size and V and J calls follow TCRdb, not the original study. The sample table contains a few hundred thousand distinct CDR3 sequences; only one count was recorded for roughly 24% of them. Of the sample, 2.9% is held by the ten largest clones.

Only healthy Caucasian donors were included. Three pairs of female monozygotic twins, all aged roughly 18 to 29 years, were included in the twin cohort. Positive isolation kits from Invitrogen were used to isolate CD4+ and CD8+ T cell populations. Of note for this clonotype: Its binding antigen is unknown. Per-base qualities were not stored, and no clone one base away is much larger.

Paper-wide results and their limitations: In monozygotic twins, recombination models systematically underestimated out-of-frame TCR alpha sharing, but the models matched the sharing seen between unrelated individuals. Excess twin sharing in beta out-of-frame sequences was weaker because fewer shared sequences lowered the signal-to-noise ratio. Fewer insertions were carried by abundant cord blood beta clonotypes; a weaker similar trend was observed in young adult naive repertoires, while no such trend was observed in memory repertoires. Because the same donors could not be followed over many years, the conclusions depended on cross-sectional statistical analysis. Compared with coincidental sharing between unrelated individuals, an excess of low generation-probability sequences was observed among out-of-frame TCR alpha sequences shared between twins. Zero-insertion analyses could be partly confounded by invariant T cells such as MAIT and iNKT, though diverse VJ usage argued against such confounding for most clonotypes.

The same sample was also used in a study of T cells expressing NK-cell markers. As noted in the second study: Three sorted T-cell subsets (CD3+CD56+NKG2C+, CD3+CD56+NKG2C- and CD3+CD56-NKG2C+) from roughly eight donors had their TCR beta-chain repertoires profiled. Among the eight sequenced donors, only one was HCMV-seronegative, while the other seven were HCMV-seropositive. To restrict sorting to alphabetaTCR-expressing T cells, an anti-gammadeltaTCR antibody was added in several experiments. In several donors, the dominant CD3+CD56+NKG2C+ clonotypes ranked among the top 10 CD8+ clonotypes, making up 1.0-7.0% of CD8+ T cells. Those dominant clonotypes were again the most abundant among CD3+CD56-NKG2C+ cells in a handful of donors, at roughly 28.3-65%. Whether the expanded NKG2C-expressing T cell clones were specific for HCMV antigens remained unclear. All eight donors whose samples were sequenced were randomly selected healthy volunteers, three of them men and five women. HCMV-specific IgG was detected in serum with a commercial ELISA kit to determine HCMV serostatus. MIGEC handled demultiplexing of the reads and grouping by UMI, while MiTCR was used to assemble and quantify clonotypes. To exclude erroneous sequences, only TCR cDNA sequences supported by at least two reads were retained. The tcR package was used for downstream repertoire analysis, with clonotypes matched between fractions based on CDR3 nucleotide sequence plus V segment. VDJmatch was used to annotate antigen specificity against VDJdb, with one amino acid substitution in CDR3 allowed.

The sequence derives from a young woman in good health. The chain employs TRBV5-1 and TRBJ2-1; a tentative D match to TRBD2 spans 7 bases. Specimen: CD4+ T cells sorted from blood. The CDR3 has the sequence CASSLGQAVAGGEQFF. The nucleotide sequence reads as follows: TGCGCCAGCAGCTTGGGACAGGCAGTAGCGGGTGGTGAGCAGTTCTTC.